The 26 T cell receptor beta chains listed next were all sequenced from one sample in a study of OX40 agonist ivuxolimab in advanced cancers. TCRdb keeps only in-frame clones here, not all; method: immunoSEQ multiplex PCR. The data contain around 100,000 clones, about 92% of them singletons. Sequencing used CD4+ or CD8+ T cells sorted from blood, obtained in a trial of the OX40 agonist ivuxolimab. All receptors come from an adult with an advanced solid tumor such as melanoma, head and neck, liver or kidney cancer.

This clone was picked up one time. The chain joins TRBV7-9 to TRBJ2-3; unclear D gene. V shed 4 bases and J shed 0 bases, with 11 bases lying between them. Germline V lookup: CDR1 SEHNR, CDR2 FQNEAQ (reference sequence). The CDR3 is 15 residues long. The CDR3 DNA follows: TGTGCCAGCAGCTCGGGCGTCTCTAGCACAGATACGCAGTATTTT. This translates into CASSSGVSSTDTQYF.

The chain has TRBV5-4 and TRBJ1-5, with D possibly being TRBD1 (5 bases). Trimming stripped 4 bases from V and 2 bases from J, with 10 bases between. This CDR3 comprises 14 residues. CDR1 SGHNT and CDR2 YYREEE come from the germline V gene (reference sequence). The CDR3 sequence: CASSPGNGNQPQHF. The CDR3 DNA reads as TGTGCCAGCAGCCCAGGGAACGGCAATCAGCCCCAGCATTTT.

The gene calls are TRBV2 and TRBJ1-1, with a possible D match to TRBD1 (6 bases). The CDR3 contains 14 residues. Germline CDR1 SNHLY, CDR2 FYNNEI. Trimming shortened V by 6 bases and J by 3 bases, and 14 bases separated the two germline ends. CDR3 residues: CASSDRTVHTEAFF. The CDR3 DNA reads TGTGCCAGCAGCGACAGGACAGTCCACACTGAAGCTTTCTTT.

The chain is built from TRBV19 and TRBJ1-1; a weak D match, TRBD1 (6 bases). The CDR3 consists of 15 residues. The V gene lost 6 bases and the J gene lost 6 bases, with 20 bases spanning the gap. Germline CDR1 is LNHDA and CDR2 is SQIVND (reference sequence). Written as DNA, the CDR3 is TGTGCCAGTAGCCAAGCGCTGGGACATCAGTCTGAAGCTTTCTTT. This translates into CASSQALGHQSEAFF.

This chain joins TRBV5-5 and TRBJ2-5, with 9 bases aligning to TRBD1. Germline values: CDR1 SGHKS, CDR2 YYEKEE (reference sequence). V shed 2 bases and J 4 bases; nucleotides not matched to a gene: 6. The CDR3 consists of 15 residues. Here the CDR3 reads CASSFGPTGGETQYF. The CDR3 DNA follows: TGTGCCAGCAGCTTTGGCCCGACAGGGGGAGAGACCCAGTACTTC.

The chain uses TRBV2 and TRBJ2-4; D is possibly TRBD2 (6 bases). V shed 6 bases and J shed 7 bases, with 10 bases lying between them. Germline lookup yields CDR1 SNHLY and CDR2 FYNNEI. The CDR3 covers 12 residues. CDR3 DNA: TGTGCCAGCAGCGACGGGAGCAACATTCAGTACTTC. Its translation: CASSDGSNIQYF.

The rearrangement uses TRBV6-6 and TRBJ1-5; no reliable D call. Per germline, CDR1 MNHNY and CDR2 SVGAGI (reference sequence). The V gene lost 4 bases and the J gene lost 2 bases, with 3 bases spanning the gap. CDR3 size: 12 residues. CDR3 nucleotide sequence: TGTGCCAGCAGTTTCCGCAATCAGCCCCAGCATTTT. It translates to CASSFRNQPQHF.

This chain uses TRBV6-5 with TRBJ2-7; D is perhaps TRBD2 (6 bases). The V end was cut by 6 bases, the J end by 6 bases, with 18 bases between. Germline V gene lookup returns CDR1 MNHEY and CDR2 SVGAGI. CDR3 length: 14 residues. The DNA of the CDR3 is TGTGCCAGCAGCCGGGGACTTAATCGGGCCGAGCAGTACTTC. Its protein product is CASSRGLNRAEQYF.

The chain recombines TRBV19 with TRBJ1-2; D is ambiguous. The CDR3 contains 13 residues. V was cut by 6 bases and J by 4 bases, with 12 bases left in between. CDR1 is LNHDA and CDR2 is SQIVND in the germline V gene (reference sequence). The CDR3 coding sequence is TGTGCCAGTAGCCCGGCAGGACGCTATGGCTACACCTTC. As protein: CASSPAGRYGYTF.

The J gene is TRBJ2-3, the V gene TRBV28; 10 positions match TRBD2. The ends lost 3 bases at V and 4 bases at J; junction bases unmatched: 22. Germline lookup yields CDR1 MDHEN and CDR2 SYDVKM. CDR3 length: 21 residues. Here the CDR3 reads CASSLRGPAPGAGGQPDTQYF. In nucleotides, the CDR3 is TGTGCCAGCAGTTTGCGGGGTCCGGCTCCAGGAGCGGGGGGGCAACCAGATACGCAGTATTTT.

The gene calls are TRBV9 and TRBJ1-1; D may be TRBD1 (5 bases). The V and J ends lost 3 bases and 0 bases respectively, with 21 bases between them. This CDR3 is built from 18 residues. CDR1 SGDLS and CDR2 YYNGEE come from the germline V gene. CDR3 bases: TGTGCCAGCAGCGCAACCCTCGGGACTCTATCCATGAACACTGAAGCTTTCTTT. Translated: CASSATLGTLSMNTEAFF.

This chain links TRBV30 with TRBJ1-5; 9 positions agree with TRBD1. This CDR3 is 17 amino acids long. The germline V gene has CDR1 GTSNPN and CDR2 SVGIG (reference sequence). V lost 2 bases, J lost 7 bases, and 15 bases stayed unmatched. This CDR3 reads CAWSKNPGQGVRQPQHF. CDR3 in DNA: TGTGCCTGGAGTAAAAATCCGGGACAGGGTGTAAGGCAGCCCCAGCATTTT.

As concerns this clone: Additional DNA sequences in this sample encode the identical CDR3. This chain joins TRBV6-5 and TRBJ2-5, with a tentative D call TRBD2 (5 bases). Germline CDR1 and CDR2: MNHEY and SVGAGI. The CDR3 is 11 residues long. Trimming removed 5 bases at V and 5 bases at J, with 6 bases between. The DNA of the CDR3 is TGTGCCAGCAGTAGAGGGGAGACCCAGTACTTC. Its translation is CASSRGETQYF.

The J gene is TRBJ2-2, the V gene TRBV18, with no clear D. V was clipped by 5 bases and J by 4 bases, with 8 bases between them. This CDR3 is 13 amino acids long. CDR1 is KGHSH and CDR2 is LQKENI in the germline V gene. In DNA, the CDR3 is TGTGCCAGCTCATTCACGGGCACCGGGGAGCTGTTTTTT. Amino acids: CASSFTGTGELFF.

This chain links TRBV6-1 with TRBJ1-2; D is perhaps TRBD1 (5 bases). Trimming removed 5 bases at V and 4 bases at J, with 14 bases between. CDR1 and CDR2 (germline): MNHNS, SASEGT. The CDR3 has 14 residues. The CDR3 DNA reads as TGTGCCAGCAGTATCGGGGCGGATTCCTATGGCTACACCTTC. Translating gives CASSIGADSYGYTF.

This sequence joins TRBV6-5 and TRBJ2-3, with D unresolved. The V end was cut by 5 bases, the J end by 5 bases, with 5 bases between. The CDR3 covers 11 residues. Germline V lookup: CDR1 MNHEY, CDR2 SVGAGI. CDR3 sequence (DNA): TGTGCCAGCAGTGTTGGAGATACGCAGTATTTT. Translation: CASSVGDTQYF.

This clone was detected only once. The rearrangement links TRBV6-6 to TRBJ1-2; no definite D call. V dropped 6 bases and J dropped 4 bases, with 15 bases sitting between them. Germline V CDR1 and CDR2: MNHNY, SVGAGI (reference sequence). CDR3 length: 14 residues. CDR3 sequence: CASSPPAPGYGYTF. CDR3 sequence (DNA): TGTGCCAGCAGCCCTCCGGCCCCCGGCTATGGCTACACCTTC.

The chain recombines TRBV6-1 with TRBJ1-2; a possible D gene is TRBD1 (5 bases). V was cut by 11 bases and J by 3 bases, with 16 bases left in between. This CDR3 spans 13 amino acids. Germline loops: CDR1 MNHNS, CDR2 SASEGT. CDR3 protein: CAGGEVDYYGYTF. DNA of the CDR3: TGTGCCGGGGGGGAGGTCGATTACTATGGCTACACCTTC.

The DNA of the CDR3 is TGTGCCAGTACGTGGGACAGGGCTTCTGGGGCCAACGTCCTGACTTTC. It specifies CASTWDRASGANVLTF. This chain connects TRBV19 to TRBJ2-6; 9 nucleotides align to TRBD1. This CDR3 spans 16 amino acids. CDR1 and CDR2 (germline): LNHDA, SQIVND (reference sequence). J gave up 1 base and V 7 bases, and 5 bases lay outside the gene matches.

The chain uses TRBV6-4 and TRBJ1-2, with 9 positions matching TRBD1. The trim removed 5 bases at V and 4 bases at J, leaving 5 bases unmatched. CDR1 is MRHNA, CDR2 SNTAGT, per germline. The CDR3 contains 14 residues. The CDR3 here is CASSRDRVSYGYTF. In DNA, the CDR3 is TGTGCCAGCAGTCGGGACAGGGTCTCCTATGGCTACACCTTC.

The chain combines TRBV15 with TRBJ1-1, with D possibly being TRBD1 (5 bases). The CDR3 extends over 15 amino acids. V dropped 3 bases and J dropped 1 base, with 12 bases sitting between them. Germline V CDR1 and CDR2: LNHNV, YYDKDF (reference sequence). CDR3 in amino acids: CATSRGGSGNTEAFF. CDR3 coding DNA: TGTGCCACCAGCAGGGGGGGAAGCGGGAACACTGAAGCTTTCTTT.

The chain employs TRBV7-8 and TRBJ1-6, with 8 nucleotides matching TRBD1. CDR1 and CDR2 (germline): SGHVS, FQNEAQ. With V trimmed by 2 bases and J by 6 bases, 6 bases remained unmatched. The CDR3 has 16 residues. This chain's CDR3 is CASSLTGTGTNSPLHF. As DNA, the CDR3 is TGTGCCAGCAGCTTAACGGGGACAGGCACTAATTCACCCCTCCACTTT.

This chain links TRBV4-1 with TRBJ1-4, with D unresolved. The germline V gene encodes CDR1 MGHRA and CDR2 YSYEKL. V lost 4 bases to trimming and J lost 6 bases, with 12 bases between them. The CDR3 extends over 14 amino acids. This CDR3 reads CASSPPQGHEKLFF. The CDR3 DNA reads as TGCGCCAGCAGCCCCCCCCAAGGGCATGAAAAACTGTTTTTT.

This clone occurred once. The chain carries TRBV9 and TRBJ2-3; 11 nucleotides align to TRBD2. This CDR3 has 18 residues. Trimming at V came to 3 bases and at J to 4 bases, leaving 13 bases not matched to a gene. Germline V CDR1 and CDR2: SGDLS, YYNGEE. CDR3 loop: CASSAGPGTSGAADTQYF. In DNA, the CDR3 is TGTGCCAGCAGCGCGGGCCCCGGGACTAGCGGAGCAGCAGATACGCAGTATTTT.

V gene TRBV19 combines with J gene TRBJ2-2; D gene ambiguous. The V end lost 6 bases, the J end lost 2 bases, and 13 bases lay between the germline ends. This CDR3 is built from 15 residues. In germline, CDR1 is LNHDA, CDR2 SQIVND (reference sequence). In DNA form, the CDR3 reads TGTGCCAGTAGCACCCGGACGGATAACACCGGGGAGCTGTTTTTT. It translates to CASSTRTDNTGELFF.

J is TRBJ2-1 and V is TRBV11-3; a possible D gene is TRBD2 (5 bases). The CDR3 extends over 17 amino acids. The germline V gene encodes CDR1 SGHNT and CDR2 YENEEA. V was clipped by 5 bases and J by 7 bases, with 24 bases between them. The CDR3 protein is CASSPQSGMGWGNEQFF. The CDR3 coding sequence is TGTGCCAGCAGCCCCCAATCCGGGATGGGATGGGGAAATGAGCAGTTCTTC.